This TCR beta chain was recovered during a study of control samples from healthy donors and cancer patients. The protocol was immunoSEQ multiplex PCR, while the TCRdb copy is restricted to in-frame clones and leaves out a portion. Of around 59,000 clones in the sample, 80% to 95% are singletons; the top ten hold about 1.7%. The CDR3 consists of 14 residues. The junction had 5 bases not matched to a gene; V was cut back by 6 bases and J by 6 bases. Germline values: CDR1 MNHEY, CDR2 SMNVEV (reference sequence). This receptor was identified in a man in his forties with colorectal cancer. The chain recombines TRBV27 with TRBJ2-3; 11 bases agree with TRBD1. The sequenced sample consisted of PBMCs. The CDR3 sequence: CASRRTGGWDTQYF. CDR3 nucleotide sequence: TGTGCCAGCAGGAGGACAGGGGGCTGGGATACGCAGTATTTT.